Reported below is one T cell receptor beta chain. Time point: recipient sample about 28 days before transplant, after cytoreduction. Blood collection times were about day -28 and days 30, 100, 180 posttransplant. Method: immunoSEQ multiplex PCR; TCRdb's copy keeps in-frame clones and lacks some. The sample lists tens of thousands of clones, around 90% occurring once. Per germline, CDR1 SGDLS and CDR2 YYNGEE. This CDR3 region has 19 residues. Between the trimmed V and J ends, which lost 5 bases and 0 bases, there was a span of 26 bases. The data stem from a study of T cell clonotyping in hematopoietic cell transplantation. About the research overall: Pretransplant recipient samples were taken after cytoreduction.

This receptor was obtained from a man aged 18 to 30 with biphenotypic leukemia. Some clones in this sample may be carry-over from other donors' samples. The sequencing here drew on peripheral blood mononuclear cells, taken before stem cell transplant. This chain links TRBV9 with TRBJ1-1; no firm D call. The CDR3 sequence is CASSGYRPVGQLMNTEAFF. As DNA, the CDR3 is TGTGCCAGCAGTGGATACCGTCCCGTGGGTCAACTCATGAACACTGAAGCTTTCTTT.